This TCR beta chain stems from a study of identical twins. Study-level results: Fewer insertions marked abundant cord blood beta clonotypes; young adult naive trended weakly, memory not at all.

CDR3 length equals 20 residues. V lost 0 bases to trimming and J lost 2 bases, with 23 bases between them. The germline CDR1 and CDR2 sequences are MGHDK and SYGVNS. This clonotype came up many times. Its antigen remains unknown. From the 5' RACE reads, TCRdb called clonotypes with MiXCR, one entry per CDR3 protein. The table records about 700,000 distinct CDR3 sequences, approximately 9% of them present only once. In addition, the sample was reused for a study of yellow fever vaccine responses in identical twins.

The sequenced sample consisted of PBMCs. This receptor was identified in a woman between 18 and 29 years old in good health. V is TRBV25-1 and J is TRBJ2-4; tentatively, D is TRBD1 or TRBD2 (5 bases each). The DNA for the CDR3 is TGTGCCAGCAGTGAATACGAGCCAGGAGTCTCGAGGGGTTCCAAAAACATTCAGTACTTC. Protein: CASSEYEPGVSRGSKNIQYF.